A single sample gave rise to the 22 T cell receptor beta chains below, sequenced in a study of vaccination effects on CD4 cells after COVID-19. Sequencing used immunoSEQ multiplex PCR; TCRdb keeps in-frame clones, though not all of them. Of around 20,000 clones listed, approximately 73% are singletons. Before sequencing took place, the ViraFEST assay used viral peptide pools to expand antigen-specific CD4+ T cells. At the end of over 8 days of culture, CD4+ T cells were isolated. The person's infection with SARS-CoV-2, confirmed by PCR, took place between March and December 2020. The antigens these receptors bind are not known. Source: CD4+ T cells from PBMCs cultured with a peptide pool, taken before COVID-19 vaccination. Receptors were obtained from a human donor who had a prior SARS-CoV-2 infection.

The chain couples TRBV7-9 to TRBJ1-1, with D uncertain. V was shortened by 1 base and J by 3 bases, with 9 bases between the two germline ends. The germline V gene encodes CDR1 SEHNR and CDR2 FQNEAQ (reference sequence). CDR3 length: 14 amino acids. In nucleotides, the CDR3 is TGTGCCAGCAGCTTAGAGCATGGGTACACTGAAGCTTTCTTT. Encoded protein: CASSLEHGYTEAFF. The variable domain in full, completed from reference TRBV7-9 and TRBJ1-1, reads DTGVSQNPRHKITKRGQNVTFRCDPISEHNRLYWYRQTLGQGPEFLTYFQNEAQLEKSRLLSDRFSAERPKGSFSTLEIQRTEQGDSAMYLCASSLEHGYTEAFFGQGTRLTVV.

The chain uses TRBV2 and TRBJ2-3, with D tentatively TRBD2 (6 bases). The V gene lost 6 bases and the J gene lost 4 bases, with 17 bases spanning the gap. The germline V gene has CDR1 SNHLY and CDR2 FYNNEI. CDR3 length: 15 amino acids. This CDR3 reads CASRLLATVADTQYF. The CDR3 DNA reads TGTGCCAGCAGACTACTAGCCACTGTTGCAGATACGCAGTATTTT.

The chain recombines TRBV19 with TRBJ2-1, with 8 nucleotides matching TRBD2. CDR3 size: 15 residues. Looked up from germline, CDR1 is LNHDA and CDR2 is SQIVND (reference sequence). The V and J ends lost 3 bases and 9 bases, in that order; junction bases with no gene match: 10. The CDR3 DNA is TGTGCCAGTAGTATCGGTACGGGAGGGAGGGGTGAGCAGTTCTTC. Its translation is CASSIGTGGRGEQFF.

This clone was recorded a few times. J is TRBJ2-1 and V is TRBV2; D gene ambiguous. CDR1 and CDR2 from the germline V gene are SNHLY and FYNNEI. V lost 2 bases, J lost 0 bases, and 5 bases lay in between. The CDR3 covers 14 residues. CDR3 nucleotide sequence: TGTGCCAGCAGTGAACTGGTCTCCTACAATGAGCAGTTCTTC. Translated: CASSELVSYNEQFF.

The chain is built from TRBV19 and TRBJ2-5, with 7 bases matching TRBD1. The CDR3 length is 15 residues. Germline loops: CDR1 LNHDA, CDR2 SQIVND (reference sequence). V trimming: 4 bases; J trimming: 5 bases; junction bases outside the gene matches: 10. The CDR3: CASSRTGGVQETQYF. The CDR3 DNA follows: TGTGCCAGTAGTAGGACAGGTGGGGTCCAGGAGACCCAGTACTTC.

The CDR3 loop is CASSFYLGNTEAFF. DNA of the CDR3: TGCGCCAGCAGCTTTTACTTAGGGAACACTGAAGCTTTCTTT. The J gene is TRBJ1-1, the V gene TRBV5-1; D is uncertain. The CDR3 spans 14 residues. Trimming took 2 bases from V and 1 from J, leaving 9 bases between them. Germline-derived CDR1 and CDR2 are SGHRS and YFSETQ.

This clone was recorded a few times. The CDR3 DNA reads as TGTGCCAGCAGTGAATGGACAAACATGAACACTGAAGCTTTCTTT. Translation: CASSEWTNMNTEAFF. This chain joins TRBV6-1 and TRBJ1-1; D perhaps matches TRBD1 (5 bases). This CDR3 region has 15 residues. CDR1 MNHNS and CDR2 SASEGT come from the germline V gene. The ends were cut back, 2 bases at V and 0 bases at J, with 10 bases in the middle.

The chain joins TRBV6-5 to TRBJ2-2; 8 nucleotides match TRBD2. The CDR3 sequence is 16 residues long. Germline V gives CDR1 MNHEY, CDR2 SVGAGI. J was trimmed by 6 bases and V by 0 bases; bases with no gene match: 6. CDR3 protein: CASSYSWTSFAGELFF. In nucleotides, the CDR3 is TGTGCCAGCAGTTACTCGTGGACTAGCTTCGCCGGGGAGCTGTTTTTT.

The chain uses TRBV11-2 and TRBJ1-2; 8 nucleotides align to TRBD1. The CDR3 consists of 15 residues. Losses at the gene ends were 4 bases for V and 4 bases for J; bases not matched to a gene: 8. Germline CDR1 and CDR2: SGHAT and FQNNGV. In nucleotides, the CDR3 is TGTGCCAGCAGCTATACCGGACAGGGAGGCTATGGCTACACCTTC. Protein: CASSYTGQGGYGYTF.

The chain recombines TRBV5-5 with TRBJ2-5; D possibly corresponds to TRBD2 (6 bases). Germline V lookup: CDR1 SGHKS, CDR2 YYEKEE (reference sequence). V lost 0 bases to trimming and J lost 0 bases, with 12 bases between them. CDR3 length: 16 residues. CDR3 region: CASSLELAENQETQYF. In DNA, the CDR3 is TGTGCCAGCAGCTTGGAATTAGCGGAGAACCAAGAGACCCAGTACTTC. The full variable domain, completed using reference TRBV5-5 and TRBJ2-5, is DAGVTQSPTHLIKTRGQQVTLRCSPISGHKSVSWYQQVLGQGPQFIFQYYEKEERGRGNFPDRFSARQFPNYSSELNVNALLLGDSALYLCASSLELAENQETQYFGPGTRLLVL.

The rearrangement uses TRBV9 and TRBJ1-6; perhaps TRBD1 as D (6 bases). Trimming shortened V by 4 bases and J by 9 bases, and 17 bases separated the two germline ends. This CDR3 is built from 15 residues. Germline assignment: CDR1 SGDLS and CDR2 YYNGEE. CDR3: CASSFTGLGGSPLHF. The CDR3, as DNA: TGTGCCAGCAGCTTCACAGGGTTGGGGGGTTCACCCCTCCACTTT.

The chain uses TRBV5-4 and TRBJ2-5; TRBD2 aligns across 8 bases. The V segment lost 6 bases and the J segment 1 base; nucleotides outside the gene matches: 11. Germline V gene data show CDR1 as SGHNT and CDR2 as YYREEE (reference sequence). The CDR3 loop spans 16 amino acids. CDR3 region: CASTRGGAGAQETQYF. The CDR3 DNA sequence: TGTGCCAGCACCCGGGGGGGAGCGGGGGCCCAAGAGACCCAGTACTTC.

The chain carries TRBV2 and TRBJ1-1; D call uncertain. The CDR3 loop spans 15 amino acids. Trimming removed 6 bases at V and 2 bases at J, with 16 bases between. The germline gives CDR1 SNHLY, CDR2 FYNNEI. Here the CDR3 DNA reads TGTGCCAGCAGCGACCTTTGGGAAGTCAACACTGAAGCTTTCTTT. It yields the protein CASSDLWEVNTEAFF. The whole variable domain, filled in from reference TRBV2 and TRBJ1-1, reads EPEVTQTPSHQVTQMGQEVILRCVPISNHLYFYWYRQILGQKVEFLVSFYNNEISEKSEIFDDQFSVERPDGSNFTLKIRSTKLEDSAMYFCASSDLWEVNTEAFFGQGTRLTVV.

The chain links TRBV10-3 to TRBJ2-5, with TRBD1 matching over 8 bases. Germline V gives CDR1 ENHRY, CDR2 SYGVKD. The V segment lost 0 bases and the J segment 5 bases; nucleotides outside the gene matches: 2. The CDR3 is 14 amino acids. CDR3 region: CAISESRTGETQYF. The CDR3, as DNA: TGTGCCATCAGTGAGTCCCGGACAGGGGAGACCCAGTACTTC.

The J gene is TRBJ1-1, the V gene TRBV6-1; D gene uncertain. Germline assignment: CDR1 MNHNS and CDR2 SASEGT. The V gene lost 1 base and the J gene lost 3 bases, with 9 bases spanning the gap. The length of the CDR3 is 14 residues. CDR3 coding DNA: TGTGCCAGCAGTGAAGTCGGTTCGGACACTGAAGCTTTCTTT. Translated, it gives CASSEVGSDTEAFF.

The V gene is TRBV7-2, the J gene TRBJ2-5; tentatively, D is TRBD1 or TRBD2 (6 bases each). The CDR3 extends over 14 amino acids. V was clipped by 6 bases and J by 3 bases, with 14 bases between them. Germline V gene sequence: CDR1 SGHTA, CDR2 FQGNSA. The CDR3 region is CASRPTRGEETQYF. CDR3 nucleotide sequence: TGTGCCAGCAGACCTACGAGGGGGGAAGAGACCCAGTACTTC.

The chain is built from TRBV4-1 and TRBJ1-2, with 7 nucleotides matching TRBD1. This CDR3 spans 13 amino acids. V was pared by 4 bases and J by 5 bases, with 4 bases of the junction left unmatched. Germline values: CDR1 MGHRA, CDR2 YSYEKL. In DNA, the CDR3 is TGCGCCAGCAGCCGGGACAGAGAGTATGGCTACACCTTC. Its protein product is CASSRDREYGYTF.

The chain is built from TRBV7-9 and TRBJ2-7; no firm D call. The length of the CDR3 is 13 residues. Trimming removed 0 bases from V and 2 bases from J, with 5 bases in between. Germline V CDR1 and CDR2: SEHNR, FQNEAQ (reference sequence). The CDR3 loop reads CASSLAGTYEQYF. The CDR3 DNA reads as TGTGCCAGCAGCTTAGCGGGCACCTACGAGCAGTACTTC.

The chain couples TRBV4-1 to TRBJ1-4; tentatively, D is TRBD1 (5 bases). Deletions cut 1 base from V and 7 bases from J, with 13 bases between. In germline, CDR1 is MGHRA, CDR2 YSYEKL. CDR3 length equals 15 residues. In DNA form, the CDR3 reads TGCGCCAGCAGCCAAGTCGCGGGGCTAGGTGAAAAACTGTTTTTT. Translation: CASSQVAGLGEKLFF.

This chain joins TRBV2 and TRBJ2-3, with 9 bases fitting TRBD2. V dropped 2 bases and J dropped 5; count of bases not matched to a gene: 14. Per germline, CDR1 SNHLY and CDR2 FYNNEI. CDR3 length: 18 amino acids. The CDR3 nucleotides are TGTGCCAGCAGTGAATTACATCATTTGCGGGAGGGGGGAGATACGCAGTATTTT. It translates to CASSELHHLREGGDTQYF.

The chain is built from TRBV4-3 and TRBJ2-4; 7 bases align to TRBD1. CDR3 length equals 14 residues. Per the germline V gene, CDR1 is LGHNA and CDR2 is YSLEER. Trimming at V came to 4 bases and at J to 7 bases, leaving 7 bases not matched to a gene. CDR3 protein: CASSLKGGGNIQYF. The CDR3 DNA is TGCGCCAGCAGCCTAAAAGGGGGCGGGAACATTCAGTACTTC.

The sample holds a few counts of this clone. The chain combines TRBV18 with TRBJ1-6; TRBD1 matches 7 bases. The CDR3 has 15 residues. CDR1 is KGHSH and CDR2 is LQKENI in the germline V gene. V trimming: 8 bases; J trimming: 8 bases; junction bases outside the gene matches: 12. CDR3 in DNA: TGTGCCAGCGCCTACTCAGGGGGTCGTGATTCACCCCTCCACTTT. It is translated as CASAYSGGRDSPLHF.